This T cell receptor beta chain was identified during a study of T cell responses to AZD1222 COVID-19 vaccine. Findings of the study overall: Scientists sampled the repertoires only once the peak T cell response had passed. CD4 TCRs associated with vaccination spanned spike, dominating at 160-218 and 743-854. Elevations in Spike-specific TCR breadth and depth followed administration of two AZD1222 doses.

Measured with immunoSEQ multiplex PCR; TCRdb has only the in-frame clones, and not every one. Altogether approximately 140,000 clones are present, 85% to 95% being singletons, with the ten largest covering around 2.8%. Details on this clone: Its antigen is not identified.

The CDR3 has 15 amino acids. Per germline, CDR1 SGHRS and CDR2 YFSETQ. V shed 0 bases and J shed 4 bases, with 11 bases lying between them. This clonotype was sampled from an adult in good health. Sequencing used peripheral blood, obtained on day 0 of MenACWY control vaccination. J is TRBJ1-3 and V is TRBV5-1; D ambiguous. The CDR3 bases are TGCGCCAGCAGCTTGGCCAGTGACCGAGGAAACACCATATATTTT. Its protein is CASSLASDRGNTIYF.